This T cell receptor beta chain came from a study of T cells in localized non-small cell lung cancer. This CDR3 contains 13 residues. CDR1 is GTSNPN, CDR2 SVGIG, per germline (reference sequence). A remark on this clone: Antigen specificity is unknown. The junction shows a germline mismatch at one end, possibly a read error.

General study findings and limits: Because sequencing included only one region (of the tumor), heterogeneity remains possible. It was uninvolved adjacent lung that showed the highest T cell clonality, exceeding tumor. With higher T cell density in blood came longer overall survival.

Here immunoSEQ multiplex PCR was the method, and the copy in TCRdb shows in-frame clones only, minus some. The table has roughly 66,000 clones, 85% to 90% seen once. This sequence joins TRBV30 and TRBJ2-7; maybe TRBD1 (6 bases). The sequence came from a woman aged 40-70 years with stage I lung adenocarcinoma. This specimen was peripheral blood, taken before any cancer treatment. The CDR3 region is CARSSGQGIKQYF. CDR3 DNA sequence: TGTGCCCGGAGTTCGGGGCAGGGGATAAAGCAGTACTTC.